The 12 T cell receptor beta chains below come from one sample, sequenced in a study of cytomegalovirus exposure and HLA in healthy donors. With 60 Vbeta and 13 Jbeta primers, the PCR was carried out. TCRdb keeps only in-frame clones here, not all; method: immunoSEQ multiplex PCR. Of approximately 150,000 clones in the sample, 80% were seen once. Sequencing was done on a sample of PBMCs. These receptor sequences come from a man aged 25 to 40 in good health and CMV-seronegative.

A single count supports this clone. This chain joins TRBV28 and TRBJ1-2; 7 positions agree with TRBD1. CDR1 and CDR2 from the germline V gene are MDHEN and SYDVKM. This CDR3 is 14 amino acids long. Trimming at V came to 2 bases and at J to 5 bases, leaving 5 bases not matched to a gene. The CDR3 region has the DNA TGTGCCAGCAGTTTAGAGGGGGCACTTTATGGCTACACCTTC. Protein sequence: CASSLEGALYGYTF.

The chain combines TRBV29-1 with TRBJ1-2; D may be TRBD1 (5 bases). The CDR3 covers 13 residues. Germline V gives CDR1 SQVTM, CDR2 ANQGSEA. The V and J ends lost 1 base and 5 bases respectively, with 11 bases between them. Here the CDR3 reads CSVEGGGLYGYTF. In DNA, the CDR3 is TGCAGCGTTGAAGGGGGCGGCCTTTATGGCTACACCTTC.

This clone was counted a few times. The chain couples TRBV4-3 to TRBJ2-3, with 9 positions matching TRBD2. The CDR3 has 18 residues. Germline-derived CDR1 and CDR2 are LGHNA and YSLEER. Trimming cost V 0 bases and J 3 bases; bases outside gene matches: 10. The CDR3 protein is CASSQDGDSGGGTDTQYF. The CDR3 nucleotides read TGCGCCAGCAGCCAAGATGGTGATAGCGGGGGAGGAACAGATACGCAGTATTTT.

This clone was counted only a few times. This chain uses TRBV4-3 with TRBJ2-1, with D maybe TRBD2 (6 bases). The CDR3 is 13 amino acids. The germline CDR1 and CDR2 sequences are LGHNA and YSLEER. Deletions cut 1 base from V and 10 bases from J, with 11 bases between. The CDR3 loop is CASSQARAGEQFF. The CDR3 DNA reads as TGCGCCAGCAGCCAAGCTAGGGCGGGGGAGCAGTTCTTC.

This rearrangement joins TRBV10-3 to TRBJ1-2, with TRBD1 matching 8 bases. The CDR3 sequence is 14 residues long. V was clipped by 10 bases and J by 6 bases; unmatched bases: 13. The germline CDR1 and CDR2 sequences are ENHRY and SYGVKD. The CDR3 DNA reads as TGTGCCACCACGCCGTCTGGGACAGGACATGGCTACACCTTC. It encodes CATTPSGTGHGYTF.

The chain is built from TRBV5-8 and TRBJ1-4, with 9 bases identical to TRBD1. The CDR3 sequence is 14 residues long. Germline CDR1 reads SGHTS; CDR2 reads YDEGEE. The ends lost 2 bases at V and 8 bases at J; junction bases unmatched: 4. The DNA of the CDR3 is TGTGCCAGCAGCTTAGCCGGGACAGGGGAAAAACTGTTTTTT. This encodes CASSLAGTGEKLFF. The variable domain in full, with the rest retrieved from reference TRBV5-8 and TRBJ1-4, is EAGVTQSPTHLIKTRGQQATLRCSPISGHTSVYWYQQALGLGLQFLLWYDEGEERNRGNFPPRFSGRQFPNYSSELNVNALELEDSALYLCASSLAGTGEKLFFGSGTQLSVL.

This chain links TRBV25-1 with TRBJ1-4, with D maybe TRBD1 (5 bases). Germline V gene data show CDR1 as MGHDK and CDR2 as SYGVNS. Deletions cut 6 bases from V and 4 bases from J, with 12 bases between. This CDR3 comprises 14 residues. CDR3 nucleotides: TGTGCCAGCAGGAGCAGGGATAGTAATGAAAAACTGTTTTTT. Protein: CASRSRDSNEKLFF. Based on the CDR3 plus reference TRBV25-1 and TRBJ1-4, the full variable domain is EADIYQTPRYLVIGTGKKITLECSQTMGHDKMYWYQQDPGMELHLIHYSYGVNSTEKGDLSSESTVSRIRTEHFPLTLESARPSHTSQYLCASRSRDSNEKLFFGSGTQLSVL.

About this clone itself: Other DNA sequences within the sample encode an identical CDR3. The chain employs TRBV2 and TRBJ2-3; 8 positions agree with TRBD1. Germline CDR1 is SNHLY and CDR2 is FYNNEI. V lost 9 bases, J lost 2 bases, and 7 bases stayed unmatched. The CDR3 runs 14 residues. CDR3 region: CASNVRGPTDTQYF. CDR3 bases: TGTGCCAGTAACGTCAGGGGGCCCACAGATACGCAGTATTTT.

The chain couples TRBV5-4 to TRBJ2-7, with 9 bases lining up with TRBD2. V gave up 4 bases and J gave up 6 bases; unmatched junction bases: 11. Germline CDR1 reads SGHNT; CDR2 reads YYREEE (reference sequence). This CDR3 contains 15 residues. In nucleotides, the CDR3 is TGTGCCAGCAGCATGATCATCCGCGGGAGGGGCGAGCAGTACTTC. This translates into CASSMIIRGRGEQYF.

The chain combines TRBV19 with TRBJ2-7, with D maybe TRBD2 (6 bases). In germline, CDR1 is LNHDA, CDR2 SQIVND (reference sequence). V was pared by 4 bases and J by 1 base, with 17 bases between. The CDR3 length is 16 residues. CDR3 residues: CASSTQGGGISYEQYF. Written as DNA, the CDR3 is TGTGCCAGTAGTACCCAGGGAGGAGGGATATCCTACGAGCAGTACTTC.

The rearrangement links TRBV5-1 to TRBJ2-1; D not certain. The CDR3 covers 12 residues. Germline values: CDR1 SGHRS, CDR2 YFSETQ. Trimming took off 0 bases at V and 7 bases at J, with 5 bases between the two ends. The CDR3 sequence is CASSLARNEQFF. The CDR3 coding sequence is TGCGCCAGCAGCTTGGCGAGAAATGAGCAGTTCTTC.

This clone was seen only once. V is TRBV15 and J is TRBJ2-2, with 8 bases matching TRBD2. From germline, CDR1 is LNHNV and CDR2 YYDKDF (reference sequence). The CDR3 sequence is 18 residues long. After removal of 0 bases from V and 5 bases from J, the junction contained 11 bases not matched to a gene. The CDR3 nucleotides read TGTGCCACCAGCAGAGATGGGGGACTAGGCCCCCGGACCGGGGAGCTGTTTTTT. Protein product: CATSRDGGLGPRTGELFF.